These T cell receptor beta chains were read from a single sample in a study of T cells in Graves' hyperthyroidism and ophthalmopathy. TCRdb fed the multiplex PCR reads into MiXCR, producing one record per CDR3 protein. The sample contains about 590,000 distinct CDR3 sequences, 11% to 15% of which appear only once. Sequenced sample: blood. The origin of the receptors is a young woman with Graves' ophthalmopathy. Both conserved end residues are part of each CDR3. Each record gives: CDR3 protein, CDR3 DNA, clone size, J gene, V gene, D gene. The D gene is left open where the match is weak. Some rows mark clone size as missing; the rest say once, few, many or name a class of expanded clone.

CASSPQGGLNQETQYF	TGTGCCAGCAGCCCACAAGGGGGCCTTAACCAAGAGACCCAGTACTTC	many	TRBJ2-5	TRBV7-2	TRBD1
CASSPRPLAGGGVSTDTQYF	TGTGCCAGCAGCCCTCGACCTTTAGCGGGAGGAGGGGTAAGCACAGATACGCAGTATTTT	many	TRBJ2-3	TRBV7-6	TRBD2
CASSVAGQETQYF	TGTGCCAGCAGTGTGGCGGGACAAGAGACCCAGTACTTC	many	TRBJ2-5	TRBV9	-
CATSDSGGLNSGNTIYF	TGTGCCACCAGTGATTCTGGAGGGCTAAACTCTGGAAACACCATATATTTT	-	TRBJ1-3	TRBV24-1	-
CASSLASLTSGSRELFF	TGTGCCAGCAGCTTAGCATCCCTGACTAGCGGGAGTCGGGAGCTGTTTTTT	-	TRBJ2-2	TRBV7-2	TRBD2
CASSVTGTGTHEQYF	TGTGCCAGCAGCGTTACCGGGACAGGGACCCACGAGCAGTACTTC	-	TRBJ2-7	TRBV9	TRBD1
CASSPGPTGYKAGELFF	TGTGCCAGCAGCCCCGGACCGACAGGGTATAAGGCCGGGGAGCTGTTTTTT	many	TRBJ2-2	TRBV11-2	TRBD1
CASLSSNTIYF	TGTGCCAGCCTATCTTCAAACACCATATATTTT	many	TRBJ1-3	TRBV2	-
CASSQPRDRVYEQYF	TGTGCCAGCAGTCAACCCCGGGACAGGGTCTACGAGCAGTACTTC	many	TRBJ2-7	TRBV28	TRBD1
CASSLRAGPGADTQYF	TGCGCCAGCAGCTTGCGAGCGGGACCAGGCGCAGATACGCAGTATTTT	many	TRBJ2-3	TRBV5-1	TRBD2
CAISNSGGANEKLFF	TGTGCCATCAGTAACTCGGGGGGAGCTAATGAAAAACTGTTTTTT	many	TRBJ1-4	TRBV10-3	-
CASTAGGDTQYF	TGTGCCAGCACAGCGGGAGGAGATACGCAGTATTTT	few	TRBJ2-3	TRBV6-1	TRBD2
CASSLSDGANYEQYF	TGTGCCAGCAGCTTATCGGATGGTGCGAACTACGAGCAGTACTTC	many	TRBJ2-7	TRBV7-6	-
CATNGGHYGYTF	TGTGCCACCAACGGAGGCCACTATGGCTACACCTTC	few	TRBJ1-2	TRBV10-3	-
CAWSVGINQPQHF	TGTGCCTGGAGTGTGGGGATAAATCAGCCCCAGCATTTT	many	TRBJ1-5	TRBV30	-
CASSWGQADTQYF	TGTGCCAGCAGCTGGGGACAGGCGGATACGCAGTATTTT	few	TRBJ2-3	TRBV5-1	TRBD1
CAISELTGTGSYNEQFF	TGTGCCATCAGTGAGTTAACCGGGACAGGTTCCTACAATGAGCAGTTCTTC	-	TRBJ2-1	TRBV10-3	TRBD1
CASSEGYQPQHF	TGTGCCAGCAGTGAAGGGTATCAGCCCCAGCATTTT	many	TRBJ1-5	TRBV2	-
CASRTGRSRVGHFGNTIYF	TGTGCCAGCAGGACCGGCCGCTCCAGAGTGGGGCACTTTGGAAACACCATATATTTT	many	TRBJ1-3	TRBV12-3/TRBV12-4	-
CASSPDRGRLQETQYF	TGCGCCAGCAGCCCAGACAGGGGCCGGCTCCAAGAGACCCAGTACTTC	many	TRBJ2-5	TRBV4-1	TRBD1
CASDRSYEQYF	TGTGCCTCTGACCGCTCCTACGAGCAGTACTTC	many	TRBJ2-7	TRBV30	-
CASNNRPGPSAKNIQYF	TGTGCCAGCAACAATCGGCCAGGGCCCTCAGCCAAAAACATTCAGTACTTC	many	TRBJ2-4	TRBV7-2	-
CASSAGTGGSGYTF	TGCGCCAGCAGCGCAGGGACAGGGGGATCTGGCTACACCTTC	many	TRBJ1-2	TRBV4-1	TRBD1
CSVGGLAGPPDTQYF	TGCAGCGTTGGCGGACTAGCGGGACCACCAGATACGCAGTATTTT	many	TRBJ2-3	TRBV29-1	TRBD2
CASSKEGLSAGELFF	TGTGCCAGCTCAAAGGAGGGGCTGAGCGCCGGGGAGCTGTTTTTT	few	TRBJ2-2	TRBV18	-
CASSQEGGDEQYF	TGCGCCAGCAGCCAAGAGGGGGGCGACGAGCAGTACTTC	-	TRBJ2-7	TRBV4-1	-
CASSLSLFGPYSNQPQHF	TGTGCCAGCAGTTTAAGTTTGTTCGGGCCCTATAGCAATCAGCCCCAGCATTTT	many	TRBJ1-5	TRBV28	-
CASSPSRRLTWDGYTF	TGTGCCAGCAGCCCCTCAAGGAGACTGACATGGGATGGCTACACCTTC	-	TRBJ1-2	TRBV7-2	-
CASSLGGLSYNEQIF	TGTGCCAGCAGCCTAGGTGGGCTAAGCTACAATGAGCAGATCTTC	-	TRBJ2-1	TRBV7-9	-
CSVEVPGYGYTF	TGCAGCGTTGAAGTTCCAGGCTACGGCTACACCTTC	many	TRBJ1-2	TRBV29-1	-
CASRRTSGLPSDEQFF	TGTGCCAGCAGGAGGACTAGCGGGCTGCCTAGCGATGAGCAGTTCTTC	-	TRBJ2-1	TRBV6-1	TRBD2
CASSTGLAVAETQYF	TGTGCCAGCAGCACTGGACTAGCGGTAGCAGAGACCCAGTACTTC	many	TRBJ2-5	TRBV7-9	TRBD2
CASSRPGLAGGPDTQYF	TGTGCCAGCAGCCGACCTGGACTAGCGGGAGGCCCAGATACGCAGTATTTT	many	TRBJ2-3	TRBV11-3	TRBD2
CSARVTRLAGEQFF	TGCAGTGCTAGAGTCACCCGACTAGCCGGTGAGCAGTTCTTC	-	TRBJ2-1	TRBV20-1	TRBD2
CATCGNVETGGYEQYF	TGTGCCACCTGCGGTAACGTCGAGACAGGGGGATACGAGCAGTACTTC	many	TRBJ2-7	TRBV10-3	TRBD1
CAWSGRGVRQPQHF	TGTGCCTGGAGTGGAAGGGGGGTCCGGCAGCCCCAGCATTTT	-	TRBJ1-5	TRBV30	-
CASTPAYSPEQYF	TGTGCCAGCACCCCTGCTTATTCGCCCGAGCAGTACTTC	many	TRBJ2-7	TRBV28	-
CSASVVGLVHNEQFF	TGCAGTGCTAGTGTTGTTGGCCTAGTTCACAATGAGCAGTTCTTC	many	TRBJ2-1	TRBV20-1	-
CASSLPGTGVNEQFF	TGTGCCAGCAGCCTACCCGGGACAGGGGTCAATGAGCAGTTCTTC	many	TRBJ2-1	TRBV7-8	TRBD1
CASSLGGWDEQYF	TGTGCCAGCAGCTTAGGTGGTTGGGACGAGCAGTACTTC	many	TRBJ2-7	TRBV7-2	-
CASSLMLAATYEQYF	TGTGCCAGCAGTTTAATGCTAGCGGCAACCTACGAGCAGTACTTC	many	TRBJ2-7	TRBV12-3/TRBV12-4	TRBD2
CASSLGTSGSGGNTGELFF	TGTGCCAGCAGCTTAGGGACTAGCGGGAGCGGTGGGAACACCGGGGAGCTGTTTTTT	-	TRBJ2-2	TRBV7-6	TRBD2
CASSLGGEVYYGYTF	TGCGCCAGCAGCTTGGGGGGGGAGGTCTACTATGGCTACACCTTC	many	TRBJ1-2	TRBV5-1	-
CASSSNRVRDEQFF	TGTGCCAGCAGTTCGAACAGGGTGAGAGATGAGCAGTTCTTC	many	TRBJ2-1	TRBV12-3/TRBV12-4	-
CASKRGQLNTEAFF	TGTGCCAGCAAACGGGGGCAGTTGAACACTGAAGCTTTCTTT	many	TRBJ1-1	TRBV2	-
CASSQTSGRAWGQFF	TGTGCCAGCAGCCAGACTAGCGGGAGGGCCTGGGGGCAGTTCTTC	many	TRBJ2-1	TRBV9	TRBD2
CSARAGTQMNEQFF	TGCAGTGCTAGAGCTGGGACTCAGATGAATGAGCAGTTCTTC	many	TRBJ2-1	TRBV20-1	-
CASSFVPSSARETQYF	TGCGCCAGCAGCTTTGTACCTTCTAGCGCCAGAGAGACCCAGTACTTC	many	TRBJ2-5	TRBV5-1	-
CASSRSQNTYEQYF	TGTGCCAGCAGCCGTAGCCAAAATACCTACGAGCAGTACTTC	-	TRBJ2-7	TRBV7-9	-
CASSIWDRENQPQHF	TGTGCCAGTAGTATCTGGGACAGGGAAAATCAGCCCCAGCATTTT	few	TRBJ1-5	TRBV19	TRBD1
CSVDWENEQYF	TGCAGCGTTGATTGGGAGAACGAGCAGTACTTC	many	TRBJ2-7	TRBV29-1	-
CASSQDRRGVDTEAFF	TGCGCCAGCAGCCAAGACCGGCGGGGGGTGGATACTGAAGCTTTCTTT	-	TRBJ1-1	TRBV5-5	-
CSAGQGAPTKNIQYF	TGCAGCGCCGGACAGGGCGCCCCGACCAAAAACATTCAGTACTTC	many	TRBJ2-4	TRBV29-1	TRBD1
CASSYRSGLAGITDTQYF	TGTGCCAGCAGCTATAGATCGGGACTAGCGGGGATCACAGATACGCAGTATTTT	many	TRBJ2-3	TRBV7-9	TRBD2
CSVPAGGADEKLFF	TGCAGCGTCCCGGCTGGGGGGGCCGATGAAAAACTGTTTTTT	once	TRBJ1-4	TRBV29-1	-